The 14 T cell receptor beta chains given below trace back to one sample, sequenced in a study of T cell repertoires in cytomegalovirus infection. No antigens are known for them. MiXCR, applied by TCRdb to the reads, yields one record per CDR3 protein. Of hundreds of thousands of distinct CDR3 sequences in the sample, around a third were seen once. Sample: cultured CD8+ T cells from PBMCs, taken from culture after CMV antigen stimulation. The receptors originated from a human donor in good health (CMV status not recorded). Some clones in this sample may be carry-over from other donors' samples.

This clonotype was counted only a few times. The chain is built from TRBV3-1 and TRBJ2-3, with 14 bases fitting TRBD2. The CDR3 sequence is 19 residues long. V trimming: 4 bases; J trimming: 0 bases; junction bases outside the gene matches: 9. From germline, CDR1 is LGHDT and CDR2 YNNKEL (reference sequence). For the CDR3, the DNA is TGTGCCAGCAGCCTTTTCCGGACTAGCGGGGGGCCTAGCACAGATACGCAGTATTTT. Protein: CASSLFRTSGGPSTDTQYF.

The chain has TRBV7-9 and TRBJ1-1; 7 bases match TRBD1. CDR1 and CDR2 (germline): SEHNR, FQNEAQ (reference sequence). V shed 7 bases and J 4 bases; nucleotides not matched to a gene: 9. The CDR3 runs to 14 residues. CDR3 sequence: CASTRVAGGTEAFF. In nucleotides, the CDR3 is TGTGCCAGCACCAGGGTGGCAGGGGGCACTGAAGCTTTCTTT.

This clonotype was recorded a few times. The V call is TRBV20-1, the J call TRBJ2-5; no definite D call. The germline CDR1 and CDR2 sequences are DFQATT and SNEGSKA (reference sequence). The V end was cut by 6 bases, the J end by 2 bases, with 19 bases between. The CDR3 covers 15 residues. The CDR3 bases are TGCAGTGCAAAGAAGAGACTTAGGGCACAAGAGACCCAGTACTTC. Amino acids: CSAKKRLRAQETQYF.

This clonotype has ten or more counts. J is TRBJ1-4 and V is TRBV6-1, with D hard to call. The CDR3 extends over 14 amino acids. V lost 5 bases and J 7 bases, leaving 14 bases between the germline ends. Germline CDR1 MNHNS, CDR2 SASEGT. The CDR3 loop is CASSSPVKPEKLFF. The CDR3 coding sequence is TGTGCCAGCAGTTCCCCAGTAAAACCTGAAAAACTGTTTTTT.

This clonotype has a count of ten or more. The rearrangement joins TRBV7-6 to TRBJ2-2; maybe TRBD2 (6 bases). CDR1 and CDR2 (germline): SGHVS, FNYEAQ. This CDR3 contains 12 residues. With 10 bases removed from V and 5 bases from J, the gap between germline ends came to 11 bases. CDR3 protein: CATQLATGELFF. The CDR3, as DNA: TGTGCCACCCAGCTAGCGACCGGGGAGCTGTTTTTT.

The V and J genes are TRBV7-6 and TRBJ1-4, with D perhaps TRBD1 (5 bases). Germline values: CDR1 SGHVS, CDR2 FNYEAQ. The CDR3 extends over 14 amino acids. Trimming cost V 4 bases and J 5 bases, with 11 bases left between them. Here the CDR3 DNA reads TGTGCCAGCAGCTCGACAGACTGGAATGAAAAACTGTTTTTT. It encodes CASSSTDWNEKLFF. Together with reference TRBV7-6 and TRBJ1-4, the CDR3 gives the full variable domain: GAGVSQSPRYKVTKRGQDVALRCDPISGHVSLYWYRQALGQGPEFLTYFNYEAQQDKSGLPNDRFSAERPEGSISTLTIQRTEQRDSAMYRCASSSTDWNEKLFFGSGTQLSVL.

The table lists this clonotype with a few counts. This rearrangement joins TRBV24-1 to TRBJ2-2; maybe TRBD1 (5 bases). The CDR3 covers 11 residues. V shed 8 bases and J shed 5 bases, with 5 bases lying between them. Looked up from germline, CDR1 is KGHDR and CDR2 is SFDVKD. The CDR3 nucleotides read TGTGCCACCAAGGGGACCGGGGAGCTGTTTTTT. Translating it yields CATKGTGELFF.

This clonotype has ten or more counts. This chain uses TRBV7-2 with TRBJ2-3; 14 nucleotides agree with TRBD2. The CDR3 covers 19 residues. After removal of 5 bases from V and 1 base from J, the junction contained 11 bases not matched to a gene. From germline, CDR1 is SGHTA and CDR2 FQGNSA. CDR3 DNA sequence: TGTGCCAGCAGCCCCATCGGACTAGCGGGGGGTTGGGGCACAGATACGCAGTATTTT. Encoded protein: CASSPIGLAGGWGTDTQYF.

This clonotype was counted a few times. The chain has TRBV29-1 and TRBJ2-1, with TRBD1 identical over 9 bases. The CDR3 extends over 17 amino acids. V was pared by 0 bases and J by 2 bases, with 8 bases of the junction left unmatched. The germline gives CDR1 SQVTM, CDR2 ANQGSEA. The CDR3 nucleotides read TGCAGCGTTGAAGATCACGCAGGGACAGGGACCTACAATGAGCAGTTCTTC. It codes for CSVEDHAGTGTYNEQFF.

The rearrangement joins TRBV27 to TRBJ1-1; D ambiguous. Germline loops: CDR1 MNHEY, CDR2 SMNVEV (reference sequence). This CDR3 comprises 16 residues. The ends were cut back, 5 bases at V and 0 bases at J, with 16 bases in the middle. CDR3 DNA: TGTGCCAGCAGTCATACCGAGGTCCTAATGAACACTGAAGCTTTCTTT. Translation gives CASSHTEVLMNTEAFF.

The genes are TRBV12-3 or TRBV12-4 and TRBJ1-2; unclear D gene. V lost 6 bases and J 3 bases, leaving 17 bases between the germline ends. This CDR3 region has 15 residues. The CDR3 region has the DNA TGTGCCAGCAGCCAAACGCCAGCACTTGACTATGGCTACACCTTC. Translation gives CASSQTPALDYGYTF.

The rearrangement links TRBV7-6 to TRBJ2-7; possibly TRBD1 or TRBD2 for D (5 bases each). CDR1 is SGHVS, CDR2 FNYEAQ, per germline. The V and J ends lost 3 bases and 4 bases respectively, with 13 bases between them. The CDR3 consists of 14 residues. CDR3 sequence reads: CASSFPNGAYEQYV. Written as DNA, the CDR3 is TGTGCCAGCAGCTTTCCCAACGGGGCATACGAGCAGTACGTC.

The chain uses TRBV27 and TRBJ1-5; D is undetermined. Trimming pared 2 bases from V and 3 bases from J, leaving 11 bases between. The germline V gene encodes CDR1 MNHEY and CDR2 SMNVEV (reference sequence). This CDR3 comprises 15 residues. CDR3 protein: CASSLIAQYNQPQHF. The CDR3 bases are TGTGCCAGCAGTTTAATAGCACAATACAATCAGCCCCAGCATTTT.

The CDR3 DNA sequence: TGTGCCAGCAGCGATGGACAGGGGGCAGCTTTTGGAAACATTCAGTACTTC. Its protein is CASSDGQGAAFGNIQYF. V gene TRBV9 combines with J gene TRBJ2-4; TRBD1 agrees at 11 bases. This CDR3 spans 17 amino acids. CDR1 is SGDLS and CDR2 is YYNGEE in the germline V gene. V dropped 3 bases and J dropped 6; count of bases not matched to a gene: 11.